The clone carrying this TCR beta chain was detected only a few times. One entry per CDR3 protein, called by TCRdb with MiXCR from the 5' RACE reads. Of 1,800,000 or so distinct CDR3 sequences listed, roughly 35% are singletons. Trimming pared 0 bases from V and 10 bases from J, leaving 20 bases between. Germline CDR1 reads SGHRS; CDR2 reads YFSETQ. This CDR3 is 17 amino acids long. The data originate from a study of identical twins. The sequenced material came from cord blood. The chain uses TRBV5-1 and TRBJ1-6; D unresolved. This receptor was identified in a newborn girl in good health. The CDR3 region is CASSLGSLRGRESPLHF. CDR3 DNA sequence: TGCGCCAGCAGCTTGGGATCCCTCAGAGGGCGCGAATCACCCCTCCACTTT.